These 5 T cell receptor beta chains were sequenced from one sample in a study of Ad26.COV2.S vaccination and SARS-CoV-2 variants. Measured with immunoSEQ multiplex PCR; TCRdb has only the in-frame clones, and not every one. The sample shows 510,000 or so clones, roughly nine tenths of them seen only once. The treatment was: 19 received Ad26.COV2.S at low or high dose, single or two shots; several received placebo; per-sample allocation not given. Samples were taken on day 63 after the first vaccine or placebo injection. The sample consisted of peripheral blood, taken in a trial of Ad26.COV2.S vaccine versus placebo. These receptors were taken from a person aged 18-65 years who received the Ad26.COV2.S COVID-19 vaccine or a placebo.

This chain uses TRBV29-1 with TRBJ2-7, with 8 bases aligning to TRBD1. This CDR3 spans 15 amino acids. In germline, CDR1 is SQVTM, CDR2 ANQGSEA. J lost 1 base, V lost 0 bases, and 5 bases had no gene match. The CDR3 DNA follows: TGCAGCGTTGAAGATCAGTACAGGGGGTCCTACGAGCAGTACTTC. Its protein is CSVEDQYRGSYEQYF.

The chain employs TRBV29-1 and TRBJ1-4; 9 bases agree with TRBD1. Per germline, CDR1 SQVTM and CDR2 ANQGSEA. The J segment lost 7 bases and the V segment lost 7 bases, leaving 7 bases of the junction unmatched. The CDR3 runs 13 residues. CDR3 amino acids: CSGLGQGSEKLFF. In DNA form, the CDR3 reads TGCAGCGGGCTCGGACAGGGGAGTGAAAAACTGTTTTTT.

The chain combines TRBV19 with TRBJ2-2, with 8 bases fitting TRBD2. Germline CDR1 reads LNHDA; CDR2 reads SQIVND (reference sequence). With 6 bases clipped from V and 4 bases from J, the junction kept 13 bases outside the gene matches. The CDR3 totals 17 residues. CDR3 amino acids: CASSLPGTRRGTGELFF. In DNA form, the CDR3 reads TGTGCCAGTAGCCTTCCCGGGACTAGAAGGGGCACCGGGGAGCTGTTTTTT.

This clone came up once. V is TRBV28 and J is TRBJ1-1, with 7 bases matching TRBD1. The CDR3 runs to 12 residues. V lost 11 bases to trimming and J lost 2 bases; unmatched junction nucleotides: 5. CDR1 is MDHEN, CDR2 SYDVKM, per germline. CDR3 sequence (DNA): TGTGCCGGCACAGGGGTAAACACTGAAGCTTTCTTT. Protein: CAGTGVNTEAFF.

This rearrangement joins TRBV29-1 to TRBJ2-1; maybe TRBD1 (6 bases). Germline lookup yields CDR1 SQVTM and CDR2 ANQGSEA. The CDR3 has 14 residues. V was clipped by 3 bases and J by 0 bases, with 9 bases between them. The CDR3: CSVDDRSSYNEQFF. DNA of the CDR3: TGCAGCGTTGACGACAGGTCCTCCTACAATGAGCAGTTCTTC.